The T cell receptor (beta chain) described here comes from a study of blood T cell repertoires in COVID-19. For the study at large: The study drew acute and convalescent COVID-19 samples from the United States, Italy and Spain.

As regards this clone: This specimen includes other DNA sequences encoding the same CDR3.

Profiling relied on immunoSEQ multiplex PCR, and the TCRdb table lists in-frame clones only, not all of them. This table has under 200,000 clones, 80% appearing once. This CDR3 is 13 amino acids long. Trimming took off 3 bases at V and 5 bases at J, with 10 bases between the two ends. This clonotype was obtained from a woman in her fifties or sixties who had recovered from COVID-19. J is TRBJ2-5 and V is TRBV12-3 or TRBV12-4; TRBD1 might be the D (6 bases). Material for sequencing was PBMCs or T cells enriched from blood (not recorded which). The DNA for the CDR3 is TGTGCCAGCAGTTTGTCAGGGGAGGAGACCCAGTACTTC. Translating it yields CASSLSGEETQYF.